This record concerns one TCR beta chain sequence. The V gene's germline CDR1 is LNHNV and CDR2 YYDKDF (reference sequence). This CDR3 comprises 15 residues. Trimming cost V 0 bases and J 2 bases, with 10 bases left between them. Sequencing relied on immunoSEQ assay v3.0, run at survey level. A target of roughly 40,000-55,000 T-cell genomes per sample was set for sequencing. The assay was immunoSEQ multiplex PCR, and TCRdb's table has in-frame clones only and misses some. The table has about 15,000 clones, 78% seen once; the top ten hold roughly 14%. This sample is drawn from a study of long-term antiretroviral therapy in people with HIV.

The V call is TRBV15, the J call TRBJ1-1; D may be TRBD1 (5 bases). The sequences come from unsorted PBMCs, collected 3.2 years after starting antiretroviral therapy. This TCR was recovered from a woman aged 35 to 49 with HIV. The CDR3 region is CATSRDSGTNTEAFF. The CDR3 DNA is TGTGCCACCAGCAGAGATTCGGGGACTAACACTGAAGCTTTCTTT.